Following are 6 T cell receptor beta chains from one sample sequenced in a study of blood T cell repertoires in COVID-19 (TCRdb year 2020). Library preparation employed the immunoSEQ multiplex PCR assay. Imported from immuneACCESS, the table was reduced by TCRdb to in-frame sequences with V and J called. These copies leave out some clones; in studies compared against another copy, an unresolved V gene accounts for under half, and the cause of the remainder is not known. In all, the sample holds about 170,000 clones, and about four fifths of those were seen once. Around 2.7% of the sample rests with the top ten. Sequencing was carried out using peripheral blood. The receptors come from a woman older than 75 with COVID-19, enrolled during active disease.

V is TRBV18 and J is TRBJ2-7; TRBD1 matches at 8 bases. The length of the CDR3 is 15 residues. The germline V gene encodes CDR1 KGHSH and CDR2 LQKENI. V gave up 4 bases and J gave up 2 bases; unmatched junction bases: 7. CDR3 region: CASSLRQGPTYEQYF. The CDR3 nucleotides are TGTGCCAGCTCACTTAGACAGGGGCCAACCTACGAGCAGTACTTC.

The chain employs TRBV11-2 and TRBJ2-7; TRBD2 matches at 10 bases. The ends lost 3 bases at V and 2 bases at J; junction bases unmatched: 1. Germline-derived CDR1 and CDR2 are SGHAT and FQNNGV. The CDR3 covers 14 residues. CDR3 coding DNA: TGTGCCAGCAGCTTCCTAGCGGGGGCCTACGAGCAGTACTTC. Translated: CASSFLAGAYEQYF. Looking up the rest from reference TRBV11-2 and TRBJ2-7 gives the full variable domain: EAGVAQSPRYKIIEKRQSVAFWCNPISGHATLYWYQQILGQGPKLLIQFQNNGVVDDSQLPKDRFSAERLKGVDSTLKIQPAKLEDSAVYLCASSFLAGAYEQYFGPGTRLTVT.

This chain links TRBV5-1 with TRBJ1-1; D gene ambiguous. Germline-derived CDR1 and CDR2 are SGHRS and YFSETQ. V was shortened by 0 bases and J by 10 bases, with 13 bases between the two germline ends. This CDR3 contains 13 residues. The CDR3, as DNA: TGCGCCAGCAGCTTGGCCCGGGGAAGCTTAGCTTTCTTT. Translating it yields CASSLARGSLAFF.

The J gene is TRBJ2-7, the V gene TRBV14; D is uncertain. CDR3 length: 14 residues. Trimming stripped 1 base from V and 3 bases from J, with 10 bases between. Germline values: CDR1 SGHDN, CDR2 FVKESK. The CDR3 loop reads CASSQVLFSYEQYF. CDR3 nucleotides: TGTGCCAGCAGCCAAGTTCTCTTCAGCTACGAGCAGTACTTC.

A remark on this clone: Sequence at one end of the junction differs from germline and may be a read error. The V and J genes are TRBV7-9 and TRBJ2-3; 11 bases match TRBD2. The CDR3 covers 11 residues. The germline CDR1 and CDR2 sequences are SEHNR and FQNEAQ (reference sequence). The chain's CDR3 is CASSLGSGGVF. CDR3 in DNA: TGTGCCAGCAGCTTGGGTAGCGGGGGGGTATTC.

This chain connects TRBV6-5 to TRBJ1-2; D may be TRBD1 (5 bases). The CDR3 consists of 13 residues. Trimming pared 6 bases from V and 2 bases from J, leaving 10 bases between. In germline, CDR1 is MNHEY, CDR2 SVGAGI. In nucleotides, the CDR3 is TGTGCCAGCAGGGGGGGGGAGAACTATGGCTACACCTTC. This encodes CASRGGENYGYTF.